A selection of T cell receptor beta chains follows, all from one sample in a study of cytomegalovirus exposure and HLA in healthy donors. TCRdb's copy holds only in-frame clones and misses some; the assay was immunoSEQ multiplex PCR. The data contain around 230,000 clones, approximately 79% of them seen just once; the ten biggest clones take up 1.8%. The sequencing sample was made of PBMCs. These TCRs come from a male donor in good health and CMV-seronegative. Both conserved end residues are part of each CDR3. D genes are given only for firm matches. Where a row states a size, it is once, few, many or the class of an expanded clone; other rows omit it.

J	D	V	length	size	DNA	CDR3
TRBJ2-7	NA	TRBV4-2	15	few	TGTGCCAGCAGCCTCGGGAACCCCGGGGTCGACGAGCAGTACTTC	CASSLGNPGVDEQYF
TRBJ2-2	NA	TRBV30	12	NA	TGTGCCTGTCCAGGTTTTACCGGGGAGCTGTTTTTT	CACPGFTGELFF
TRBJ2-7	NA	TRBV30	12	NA	TGTGCCTGGACTCAGGGCTCTTACGAGCAGTACTTC	CAWTQGSYEQYF
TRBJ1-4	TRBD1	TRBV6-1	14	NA	TGTGCCAGTCATACGGACAGGGTTAATGAAAAACTGTTTTTT	CASHTDRVNEKLFF
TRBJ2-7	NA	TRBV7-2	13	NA	TGTGCCAGCAGCTTGGACCTCGGGGGCGAGCAGTACTTC	CASSLDLGGEQYF
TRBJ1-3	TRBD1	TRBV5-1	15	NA	TGCGCCAGCAGCTTGGGACAGGGACCTGGAAACACCATATATTTT	CASSLGQGPGNTIYF
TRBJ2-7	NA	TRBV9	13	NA	TGTGCCAGCAGCGGGGACCGGGACAACGTGCAGTACTTC	CASSGDRDNVQYF
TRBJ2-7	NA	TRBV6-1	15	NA	TGTGCCAGCAGTCGGGCGGAGGACAGCTCCTACGAGCAGTACTTC	CASSRAEDSSYEQYF
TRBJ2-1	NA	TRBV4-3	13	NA	TGCGCCAGCAGCCAAATTGGGCGGGATGAGCAGTTCTTC	CASSQIGRDEQFF
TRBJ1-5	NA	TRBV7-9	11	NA	TGTGCCAGCAGCTTAGGAGGTCTCCCGAATTTT	CASSLGGLPNF
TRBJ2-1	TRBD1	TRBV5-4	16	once	TGTGCCAGCAGCGCATCGGACAGGGTAAAATACAATGAGCAGTTCTTC	CASSASDRVKYNEQFF
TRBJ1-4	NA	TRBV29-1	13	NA	TGCAGCGGCCAAGCGAGAACTAATGAAAAACTGTTTTTT	CSGQARTNEKLFF
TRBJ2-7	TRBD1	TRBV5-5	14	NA	TGTGCCAGCAGCTTGGGGACAGGGGGTCCCGAGCAGTACTTC	CASSLGTGGPEQYF
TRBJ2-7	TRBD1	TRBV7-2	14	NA	TGTGCCAGCAGCCAGGACAGGGGCACCTACGAGCAGTACTTC	CASSQDRGTYEQYF
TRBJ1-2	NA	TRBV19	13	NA	TGTGCCAGTAGTATATTAACCGGCTATGGCTACACCTTC	CASSILTGYGYTF
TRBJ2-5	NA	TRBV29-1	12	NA	TGCAGCGTTGGAGAGCGCCGGGAGACCCAGTACTTC	CSVGERRETQYF
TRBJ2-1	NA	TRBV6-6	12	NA	TGTGCCAGCAAAGCATGGTACAATGAGCAGTTCTTC	CASKAWYNEQFF
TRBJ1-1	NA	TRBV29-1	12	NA	TGCAGCGTTGAAGATCCCGTCAGGGAAGCTTTCTTT	CSVEDPVREAFF
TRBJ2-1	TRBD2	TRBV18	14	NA	TGTGCCAGCTCACCCAGCGGGGGGGACAATGAGCAGTTCTTC	CASSPSGGDNEQFF
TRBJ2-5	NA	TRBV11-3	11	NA	TGTGCCAGCAGCCGGGAAGAGACCCAGTACTTC	CASSREETQYF
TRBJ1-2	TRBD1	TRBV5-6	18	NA	TGTGCCAGCAGCTTGGGCCGGGACAGGGGGCGCGTAGTCTATGGCTACACCTTC	CASSLGRDRGRVVYGYTF
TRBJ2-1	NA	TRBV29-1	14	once	TGCAGCGTTGAGTTGTCCGGGACCTACAATGAGCAGTTCTTC	CSVELSGTYNEQFF
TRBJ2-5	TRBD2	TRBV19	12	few	TGTGCCAGTTCCCGGGACTACAAAGTGAAATACTTC	CASSRDYKVKYF
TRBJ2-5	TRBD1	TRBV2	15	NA	TGTGCCAGCAGGAGGGACAGGGGCTTTCGAGAGACCCAGTACTTC	CASRRDRGFRETQYF
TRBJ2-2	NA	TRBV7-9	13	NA	TGTGCCAGCGGCTTATCAGACACCGGGGAGCTGTTTTTT	CASGLSDTGELFF
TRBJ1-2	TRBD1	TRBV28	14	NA	TGTGCCAGCAGTCAACCGGGACAGGGGAATGGCTACACCTTC	CASSQPGQGNGYTF
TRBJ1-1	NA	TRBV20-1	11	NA	TGCAGTGCTAAAGATCTGAGACTGAGAGGCTTT	CSAKDLRLRGF
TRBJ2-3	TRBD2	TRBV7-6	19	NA	TGTGCCAGCAGCTTAGTTGGCAGCCGTAGCGGGGCCAGGGGCGATACGCAGTATTTT	CASSLVGSRSGARGDTQYF
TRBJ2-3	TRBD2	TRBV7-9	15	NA	TGTGCCAGCAGCTTAAAGGGCGGGAGCGCAGATACGCAGTATTTT	CASSLKGGSADTQYF
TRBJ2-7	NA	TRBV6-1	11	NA	TGTGCCAGCAGTCCCTCCTTCGAGCAGTACTTC	CASSPSFEQYF
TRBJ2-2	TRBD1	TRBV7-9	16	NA	TGTGCCAGCAGCTTACCCCGGGACAGGGGAACCGGGGAGCTGTTTTTT	CASSLPRDRGTGELFF
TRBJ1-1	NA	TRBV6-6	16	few	TGTGCCAGCATTTTTATCGGGGGGGGCAGGGGAACTGAAGCTTTCTTT	CASIFIGGGRGTEAFF
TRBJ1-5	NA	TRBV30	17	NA	TGTGCCTGGAGCGCCGGGGGGGGAGGTTGGATCAATCAGCCCCAGCATTTT	CAWSAGGGGWINQPQHF
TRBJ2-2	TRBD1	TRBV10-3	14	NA	TGTGCCATCAGTGGGACAGGGTTGAGCGGGGAGCTGTTTTTT	CAISGTGLSGELFF
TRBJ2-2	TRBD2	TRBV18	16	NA	TGTGCCAGCTCACCACCCAGCGGGAGGGCGGCCGGGGAGCTGTTTTTT	CASSPPSGRAAGELFF
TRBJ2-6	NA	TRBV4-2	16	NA	TGTGCCAGCAGCCGGGAGGCCCCTTCTGGGGCCAACGTCCTGACTTTC	CASSREAPSGANVLTF
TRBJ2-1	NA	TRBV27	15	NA	TGTGCCAGCAGCCCATGGGCAGGGACTCAGGGTGAGCAGTTCTTC	CASSPWAGTQGEQFF
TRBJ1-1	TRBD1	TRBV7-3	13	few	TGTGCCAGCAGCTACGGGACAGCCACTGAAGCTTTCTTT	CASSYGTATEAFF